The next 21 T cell receptor beta chains were all read from a single sample in a study of blood T cell repertoires in COVID-19. The protocol was immunoSEQ multiplex PCR, while the TCRdb copy is restricted to in-frame clones and leaves out a portion. Of fewer than 250,000 clones in the sample, more than 80% were seen once. What was sequenced was PBMCs or T cells enriched from blood (not recorded which). These receptors came from a woman younger than 35 who had recovered from COVID-19.

This clone was observed a single time. The rearrangement uses TRBV7-2 and TRBJ1-6; D gene uncertain. Trimming shortened V by 6 bases and J by 3 bases, and 15 bases separated the two germline ends. The germline V gene encodes CDR1 SGHTA and CDR2 FQGNSA. This CDR3 comprises 16 residues. Written as DNA, the CDR3 is TGTGCCAGCAGACCGGGGTTTTTGGACTATAATTCACCCCTCCACTTT. The encoded protein is CASRPGFLDYNSPLHF.

The chain combines TRBV6-5 with TRBJ1-1, with TRBD1 matching 10 bases. This CDR3 comprises 15 residues. Unmatched junction bases numbered 9, after V lost 6 bases and J lost 5 bases. The germline CDR1 and CDR2 sequences are MNHEY and SVGAGI. CDR3: CASRTGQGVGTEAFF. The DNA of the CDR3 is TGTGCCAGCAGGACTGGACAGGGGGTAGGTACTGAAGCTTTCTTT.

V is TRBV7-9 and J is TRBJ2-3; the match to TRBD1 covers 7 bases. Germline CDR1 reads SEHNR; CDR2 reads FQNEAQ (reference sequence). The CDR3 consists of 15 residues. The junction had 6 bases not matched to a gene; V was cut back by 5 bases and J by 1 base. This chain's CDR3 is CASSPGDSGTDTQYF. The CDR3 nucleotides read TGTGCCAGCAGCCCCGGGGACAGCGGCACAGATACGCAGTATTTT.

V usage is TRBV6-1 and J usage is TRBJ1-1; 7 bases match TRBD1. From germline, CDR1 is MNHNS and CDR2 SASEGT. This CDR3 comprises 13 residues. Trimming cost V 2 bases and J 6 bases; bases outside gene matches: 3. The CDR3 protein is CASSEKGASEAFF. For the CDR3, the DNA is TGTGCCAGCAGTGAAAAGGGGGCTTCTGAAGCTTTCTTT.

This clone was seen a single time. This chain connects TRBV27 to TRBJ2-7; possible D gene TRBD1, 6 bases. V was clipped by 8 bases and J by 0 bases, with 17 bases between them. Germline CDR1 and CDR2: MNHEY and SMNVEV (reference sequence). This CDR3 region has 15 residues. The CDR3 sequence is CASGSRTDNSYEQYF. The CDR3 nucleotides read TGTGCCAGCGGATCTAGGACAGATAACTCCTACGAGCAGTACTTC.

This clone appeared once. This chain joins TRBV28 and TRBJ1-1; D remains unclear. The germline gives CDR1 MDHEN, CDR2 SYDVKM. CDR3 length equals 12 residues. V lost 6 bases to trimming and J lost 1 base, with 6 bases between them. The CDR3 DNA reads TGTGCCAGCAGCTACGAGAACACTGAAGCTTTCTTT. It specifies CASSYENTEAFF.

J is TRBJ2-7 and V is TRBV6-5; 9 nucleotides line up with TRBD1. The CDR3 has 13 residues. The germline CDR1 and CDR2 sequences are MNHEY and SVGAGI. The trim removed 9 bases at V and 6 bases at J, leaving 9 bases unmatched. The CDR3 nucleotides read TGTGCCAGGTCCCGGGACAGGGTTTCCGAGCAGTACTTC. Amino acids: CARSRDRVSEQYF.

This clone has only a few counts. The chain carries TRBV5-4 and TRBJ2-2; D is possibly TRBD1 (6 bases). V was shortened by 1 base and J by 6 bases, with 10 bases between the two germline ends. The CDR3 contains 14 residues. Germline V CDR1 and CDR2: SGHNT, YYREEE (reference sequence). CDR3 loop: CASSLWGPAGELFF. DNA for the CDR3: TGTGCCAGCAGCTTGTGGGGGCCGGCCGGGGAGCTGTTTTTT. The full variable domain, completed using reference TRBV5-4 and TRBJ2-2, is ETGVTQSPTHLIKTRGQQVTLRCSSQSGHNTVSWYQQALGQGPQFIFQYYREEENGRGNFPPRFSGLQFPNYSSELNVNALELDDSALYLCASSLWGPAGELFFGEGSRLTVL.

The chain combines TRBV5-1 with TRBJ1-4; maybe TRBD1 (5 bases). The CDR3 is made up of 16 amino acids. V lost 0 bases, J lost 0 bases, and 9 bases lay in between. Looked up from germline, CDR1 is SGHRS and CDR2 is YFSETQ. The CDR3 nucleotides read TGCGCCAGCAGCTTGGTTCAGGGTGCAACTAATGAAAAACTGTTTTTT. Translating gives CASSLVQGATNEKLFF.

This chain joins TRBV2 and TRBJ2-3, with a possible D match to TRBD2 (6 bases). V lost 5 bases to trimming and J lost 2 bases, with 17 bases between them. The CDR3 has 16 amino acids. Germline CDR1 reads SNHLY; CDR2 reads FYNNEI. The CDR3 protein is CASSYEEGRYTDTQYF. The CDR3 nucleotides read TGTGCCAGCAGTTATGAGGAGGGGAGATACACAGATACGCAGTATTTT.

In regard to this clone: In the same sample, other DNA sequences code for this CDR3. The chain joins TRBV11-2 to TRBJ1-1; D possibly corresponds to TRBD1 (6 bases). The CDR3 runs to 13 residues. Germline values: CDR1 SGHAT, CDR2 FQNNGV. V lost 3 bases and J lost 1, with 6 bases in between. The CDR3 reads CASSLDRNTEAFF. DNA for the CDR3: TGTGCCAGCAGCTTGGACAGGAACACTGAAGCTTTCTTT.

The rearrangement links TRBV28 to TRBJ2-3; TRBD1 is a possible D gene (6 bases). The germline V gene has CDR1 MDHEN and CDR2 SYDVKM. Trimming pared 2 bases from V and 3 bases from J, leaving 6 bases between. CDR3 size: 13 residues. In nucleotides, the CDR3 is TGTGCCAGCAGTTTACAGGGGACAGATACGCAGTATTTT. Its translation: CASSLQGTDTQYF.

V is TRBV9 and J is TRBJ2-7, with D unclear. Germline V gene data show CDR1 as SGDLS and CDR2 as YYNGEE. This CDR3 contains 14 residues. The V and J ends lost 4 bases and 0 bases respectively, with 11 bases between them. CDR3 amino acids: CASSPAGSSYEQYF. The DNA for the CDR3 is TGTGCCAGCAGCCCCGCCGGGTCCTCCTACGAGCAGTACTTC.

The chain recombines TRBV28 with TRBJ2-7, with TRBD1 identical over 10 bases. The CDR3 contains 18 residues. V gave up 3 bases and J gave up 0 bases; unmatched junction bases: 11. Germline-derived CDR1 and CDR2 are MDHEN and SYDVKM. The CDR3 spells CASSFPTGGYPTSYEQYF. The DNA for the CDR3 is TGTGCCAGCAGTTTCCCGACAGGGGGCTACCCTACCTCCTACGAGCAGTACTTC.

The CDR3 nucleotides read TGTGCCAGCAGCACGAGGAGGGGTGAGGGGAGCTTCTCCTACGAGCAGTACTTC. Protein sequence: CASSTRRGEGSFSYEQYF. The V call is TRBV7-9, the J call TRBJ2-7; possibly TRBD2 for D (6 bases). V lost 5 bases and J lost 0, with 23 bases in between. Germline V gene sequence: CDR1 SEHNR, CDR2 FQNEAQ (reference sequence). The CDR3 length is 18 residues.

The gene calls are TRBV5-8 and TRBJ2-3; tentative D call: TRBD2 (6 bases). CDR1 is SGHTS, CDR2 YDEGEE, per germline. The CDR3 runs to 15 residues. The V end was cut by 3 bases, the J end by 0 bases, with 11 bases between. The CDR3 DNA follows: TGTGCCAGCAGCTGGGGACTGACTAGCACAGATACGCAGTATTTT. Translated: CASSWGLTSTDTQYF.

The chain recombines TRBV18 with TRBJ1-1, with unresolved D. Germline lookup yields CDR1 KGHSH and CDR2 LQKENI. V was shortened by 0 bases and J by 4 bases, with 15 bases between the two germline ends. This CDR3 has 16 amino acids. The CDR3 DNA follows: TGTGCCAGCTCACCACCGTCCCGGGTTAGGTCCACTGAAGCTTTCTTT. Translation: CASSPPSRVRSTEAFF.

This clone was observed at least ten times. The same CDR3 is also encoded by other DNA sequences in this sample. The gene calls are TRBV6-1 and TRBJ2-3, with 9 bases fitting TRBD2. The CDR3 is 15 amino acids. From germline, CDR1 is MNHNS and CDR2 SASEGT. Germline trimming cut 2 bases from V and 0 bases from J; bases unmatched to any gene: 0. CDR3 bases: TGTGCCAGCAGTGAACTAGCGGGAAGCACAGATACGCAGTATTTT. It encodes CASSELAGSTDTQYF.

The chain has TRBV7-9 and TRBJ2-7; D possibly corresponds to TRBD2 (6 bases). The V and J ends lost 1 base and 5 bases respectively, with 15 bases between them. The CDR3 contains 15 residues. Germline loops: CDR1 SEHNR, CDR2 FQNEAQ (reference sequence). In DNA form, the CDR3 reads TGTGCCAGCAGCTTAGTCAGCGGGTCTCGCGACGAGCAGTACTTC. It specifies CASSLVSGSRDEQYF. The full variable domain, in which reference TRBV7-9 and TRBJ2-7 provide the parts outside the CDR3, is DTGVSQNPRHKITKRGQNVTFRCDPISEHNRLYWYRQTLGQGPEFLTYFQNEAQLEKSRLLSDRFSAERPKGSFSTLEIQRTEQGDSAMYLCASSLVSGSRDEQYFGPGTRLTVT.

The CDR3 spells CASSSVGQGRTEAFF. The CDR3 nucleotides read TGTGCCAGCAGCTCCGTGGGACAGGGGAGGACTGAAGCTTTCTTT. The chain combines TRBV9 with TRBJ1-1; 10 bases line up with TRBD1. V lost 4 bases and J lost 5; bases outside the gene matches: 8. Germline V gene data show CDR1 as SGDLS and CDR2 as YYNGEE. This CDR3 is built from 15 residues.

V is TRBV12-3 or TRBV12-4 and J is TRBJ1-2; D gene ambiguous. CDR3 size: 12 residues. V lost 2 bases and J 2 bases, leaving 3 bases between the germline ends. The CDR3 loop is CASSLQNYGYTF. In nucleotides, the CDR3 is TGTGCCAGCAGTTTACAGAACTATGGCTACACCTTC.